Shown below are 27 T cell receptor beta chains from a single sample sequenced in a study of blood T cell repertoires in COVID-19. The assay was immunoSEQ multiplex PCR, and TCRdb's table has in-frame clones only and misses some. The repertoire holds 150,000 to 200,000 clones, around nine tenths seen once, with around 3.5% in the top ten. Sequencing was performed on peripheral blood. Every receptor here comes from a man between 65 and 79 years old with acute or convalescent COVID-19.

V is TRBV9 and J is TRBJ2-5; 8 bases map to TRBD1. Germline CDR1 is SGDLS and CDR2 is YYNGEE. The CDR3 totals 14 residues. V shed 3 bases, J shed 5 bases, and the junction held 6 bases outside the gene matches. In nucleotides, the CDR3 is TGTGCCAGCAGCGGACAGGGGAATGGGGAGACCCAGTACTTC. Protein product: CASSGQGNGETQYF.

This clone appeared a few times. The chain links TRBV9 to TRBJ1-6; D possibly corresponds to TRBD1 (5 bases). The CDR3 contains 17 residues. The germline V gene has CDR1 SGDLS and CDR2 YYNGEE. V gave up 4 bases and J gave up 1 base, with 15 bases separating them. DNA for the CDR3: TGTGCCAGCAGCCCCGCCGGGGGGGGATCCTATAATTCACCCCTCCACTTT. Translation: CASSPAGGGSYNSPLHF.

The chain couples TRBV28 to TRBJ1-2; D remains ambiguous. Germline loops: CDR1 MDHEN, CDR2 SYDVKM. The CDR3 runs to 13 residues. Trimming took 3 bases from V and 4 from J, leaving 9 bases between them. CDR3 in DNA: TGTGCCAGCAGTTTTGGGCGCTCCTATGGCTACACCTTC. This sequence encodes CASSFGRSYGYTF.

The chain carries TRBV25-1 and TRBJ2-1, with 10 bases identical to TRBD1. Germline loops: CDR1 MGHDK, CDR2 SYGVNS. CDR3 length: 14 amino acids. The trim removed 6 bases at V and 5 bases at J, leaving 4 bases unmatched. For the CDR3, the DNA is TGTGCCAGCAGGACAGGGGGCATGGACAATGAGCAGTTCTTC. Its translation: CASRTGGMDNEQFF.

This chain links TRBV5-1 with TRBJ1-3; D not resolved. V was clipped by 0 bases and J by 4 bases, with 14 bases between them. The germline V gene encodes CDR1 SGHRS and CDR2 YFSETQ. CDR3 length: 16 amino acids. The CDR3 protein is CASSLGTTAEGNTIYF. DNA for the CDR3: TGCGCCAGCAGCTTGGGGACCACAGCGGAAGGAAACACCATATATTTT.

V is TRBV3-1 (or the pseudogene TRBV3-2) and J is TRBJ2-7; 7 nucleotides line up with TRBD2. From germline, CDR1 is LGHDT and CDR2 YNNKEL (reference sequence). This CDR3 region has 16 residues. V lost 0 bases and J lost 3; bases outside the gene matches: 8. The CDR3 reads CASSQDKTSVSYEQYF. For the CDR3, the DNA is TGTGCCAGCAGCCAAGACAAAACTAGCGTTAGCTACGAGCAGTACTTC.

This sequence joins TRBV2 and TRBJ2-4; possibly TRBD2 for D (5 bases). V lost 0 bases and J lost 8, with 17 bases in between. The CDR3 contains 16 residues. Looked up from germline, CDR1 is SNHLY and CDR2 is FYNNEI. CDR3 residues: CASSEALRPLGDIQYF. In nucleotides, the CDR3 is TGTGCCAGCAGTGAAGCGCTACGCCCCCTCGGGGACATTCAGTACTTC.

V and J are TRBV9 and TRBJ2-5; TRBD2 is a possible D gene (5 bases). V lost 2 bases, J lost 2 bases, and 7 bases lay in between. Germline V gene sequence: CDR1 SGDLS, CDR2 YYNGEE. This CDR3 is built from 13 residues. In DNA form, the CDR3 reads TGTGCCAGCAGCGTGGAGGCACAAGAGACCCAGTACTTC. It is translated as CASSVEAQETQYF.

The chain combines TRBV28 with TRBJ2-7, with D possibly matching TRBD1 (6 bases). Trimming stripped 1 base from V and 2 bases from J, with 15 bases between. The CDR3 covers 16 residues. Germline V gene lookup returns CDR1 MDHEN and CDR2 SYDVKM. The DNA of the CDR3 is TGTGCCAGCAGTTTATTTGGGACACCGAGCACCTACGAGCAGTACTTC. Protein sequence: CASSLFGTPSTYEQYF.

The V call is TRBV4-2, the J call TRBJ2-2; 8 bases fit TRBD1. There are 16 residues in the CDR3. The V and J ends lost 3 bases and 2 bases, in that order; junction bases with no gene match: 5. Germline CDR1 LGHNA, CDR2 YNFKEQ. The CDR3 loop is CASSHTGQVNTGELFF. DNA for the CDR3: TGTGCCAGCAGCCACACGGGACAGGTTAACACCGGGGAGCTGTTTTTT.

The chain joins TRBV6-1 to TRBJ1-3; possibly TRBD1 for D (5 bases). The CDR3 runs 14 residues. The ends were cut back, 0 bases at V and 4 bases at J, with 7 bases in the middle. Germline CDR1 is MNHNS and CDR2 is SASEGT. The CDR3 bases are TGTGCCAGCAGTGAAGCGTACAGGGGAAACACCATATATTTT. This gives the protein CASSEAYRGNTIYF.

The gene calls are TRBV27 and TRBJ2-3; 8 bases are a match to TRBD2. The CDR3 length is 15 residues. CDR1 is MNHEY and CDR2 is SMNVEV in the germline V gene (reference sequence). With V trimmed by 3 bases and J by 0 bases, 2 bases remained unmatched. CDR3 in amino acids: CASSFRGGSTDTQYF. The CDR3 bases are TGTGCCAGCAGTTTCCGGGGGGGCAGCACAGATACGCAGTATTTT.

This chain joins TRBV3-1 (or the pseudogene TRBV3-2) and TRBJ1-3; 7 nucleotides agree with TRBD1. The CDR3 has 14 residues. CDR1 is LGHDT and CDR2 is YNNKEL in the germline V gene (reference sequence). Trimming removed 0 bases from V and 9 bases from J; junction bases left unmatched: 5. The CDR3 coding sequence is TGTGCCAGCAGCCAAGACTACAGGGGATCCACCATATATTTT. Its protein product is CASSQDYRGSTIYF.

The chain couples TRBV9 to TRBJ2-7; tentatively, D is TRBD1 (5 bases). CDR3 size: 14 residues. Germline V gives CDR1 SGDLS, CDR2 YYNGEE. Trimming took 0 bases from V and 4 from J, leaving 11 bases between them. The CDR3 sequence: CASSVDRFGYEQYF. The CDR3 nucleotides read TGTGCCAGCAGCGTAGACAGGTTTGGGTACGAGCAGTACTTC. The full variable domain, its missing parts supplied by reference TRBV9 and TRBJ2-7, is DSGVTQTPKHLITATGQRVTLRCSPRSGDLSVYWYQQSLDQGLQFLIQYYNGEERAKGNILERFSAQQFPDLHSELNLSSLELGDSALYFCASSVDRFGYEQYFGPGTRLTVT.

The chain has TRBV19 and TRBJ2-3; 8 bases are shared with TRBD1. Per the germline V gene, CDR1 is LNHDA and CDR2 is SQIVND (reference sequence). The CDR3 has 15 amino acids. V was pared by 5 bases and J by 4 bases, with 8 bases of the junction left unmatched. The CDR3 spells CASSRPGGESDTQYF. As DNA, the CDR3 is TGTGCCAGTAGTCGGCCAGGGGGCGAGTCAGATACGCAGTATTTT.

The genes are TRBV6-2 or TRBV6-3 and TRBJ1-4; weak D call: TRBD1 (6 bases). The V gene lost 6 bases and the J gene lost 8 bases, with 10 bases spanning the gap. The CDR3 extends over 12 amino acids. Germline V lookup: CDR1 MNHEY, CDR2 SVGEGT. This CDR3 reads CASSLQGEKLFF. CDR3 bases: TGTGCCAGCAGCCTCCAGGGGGAAAAACTGTTTTTT.

V and J are TRBV5-4 and TRBJ2-4; D is possibly TRBD1 (6 bases). CDR1 SGHNT and CDR2 YYREEE come from the germline V gene (reference sequence). The CDR3 spans 16 residues. V lost 2 bases and J 0 bases, leaving 12 bases between the germline ends. CDR3 loop: CASSFPGALAKNIQYF. CDR3 DNA sequence: TGTGCCAGCAGCTTCCCAGGGGCCCTAGCCAAAAACATTCAGTACTTC.

The chain employs TRBV7-3 and TRBJ2-2; 11 nucleotides line up with TRBD1. This CDR3 contains 16 residues. Germline-derived CDR1 and CDR2 are SGHTA and FQGTGA. V gave up 5 bases and J gave up 0 bases; unmatched junction bases: 2. The CDR3 nucleotides read TGTGCCAGCAGCCGGACAGGGGGCGCGAACACCGGGGAGCTGTTTTTT. Its translation is CASSRTGGANTGELFF. Variable domain in full (rest from reference TRBV7-3 and TRBJ2-2): GAGVSQTPSNKVTEKGKYVELRCDPISGHTALYWYRQSLGQGPEFLIYFQGTGAADDSGLPNDRFFAVRPEGSVSTLKIQRTERGDSAVYLCASSRTGGANTGELFFGEGSRLTVL.

The chain employs TRBV13 and TRBJ2-7; TRBD2 matches 7 bases. Germline values: CDR1 PRHDT, CDR2 FYEKMQ (reference sequence). This CDR3 spans 17 amino acids. V shed 5 bases, J shed 5 bases, and the junction held 18 bases outside the gene matches. The CDR3 DNA reads as TGTGCCAGCAGCGTTTACCGGGACTACCCCTCTCTCGACGAGCAGTACTTC. Amino acids: CASSVYRDYPSLDEQYF. Together with reference TRBV13 and TRBJ2-7, the CDR3 gives the full variable domain: AAGVIQSPRHLIKEKRETATLKCYPIPRHDTVYWYQQGPGQDPQFLISFYEKMQSDKGSIPDRFSAQQFSDYHSELNMSSLELGDSALYFCASSVYRDYPSLDEQYFGPGTRLTVT.

The chain recombines TRBV4-1 with TRBJ2-7; TRBD2 agrees at 14 bases. Germline V gives CDR1 MGHRA, CDR2 YSYEKL. V was clipped by 4 bases and J by 6 bases; unmatched bases: 5. This CDR3 region has 15 residues. CDR3 sequence: CASSLGLAGVREQYF. The CDR3 DNA reads as TGCGCCAGCAGCCTGGGACTAGCGGGAGTGCGCGAGCAGTACTTC.

This chain joins TRBV29-1 and TRBJ1-5; 9 bases agree with TRBD1. Unmatched junction bases numbered 3, after V lost 4 bases and J lost 5 bases. Per germline, CDR1 SQVTM and CDR2 ANQGSEA. The CDR3 covers 13 residues. The chain's CDR3 is CSVGDRVDQPQHF. DNA for the CDR3: TGCAGCGTTGGGGACAGGGTCGATCAGCCCCAGCATTTT.

The V call is TRBV2, the J call TRBJ2-7, with D unresolved. This CDR3 spans 13 amino acids. CDR1 and CDR2 from the germline V gene are SNHLY and FYNNEI. The V end was cut by 6 bases, the J end by 4 bases, with 13 bases between. The CDR3 protein is CASRPVASYEQYF. The DNA of the CDR3 is TGTGCCAGCAGACCCGTGGCATCTTACGAGCAGTACTTC.

V gene TRBV18 combines with J gene TRBJ1-3; 7 nucleotides match TRBD1. V was clipped by 3 bases and J by 7 bases; unmatched bases: 3. CDR1 and CDR2 from the germline V gene are KGHSH and LQKENI. CDR3 length: 13 amino acids. The DNA for the CDR3 is TGTGCCAGCTCACCCTCAGGGGGGAACACCATATATTTT. As protein: CASSPSGGNTIYF.

The V gene is TRBV20-1, the J gene TRBJ1-4, with D maybe TRBD1 (6 bases). This CDR3 has 13 residues. V shed 6 bases and J shed 7 bases, with 15 bases lying between them. Germline CDR1 DFQATT, CDR2 SNEGSKA (reference sequence). DNA of the CDR3: TGCAGTGCCAGTGGTAGGGGGGGTGAAAAACTGTTTTTT. This translates into CSASGRGGEKLFF.

V is TRBV6-5 and J is TRBJ1-4; 7 nucleotides agree with TRBD1. Germline trimming cut 6 bases from V and 11 bases from J; bases unmatched to any gene: 15. Germline CDR1 MNHEY, CDR2 SVGAGI. The CDR3 is 15 amino acids. The CDR3 region is CASRPRQGKAEKLFF. The CDR3 DNA sequence: TGTGCCAGCAGACCAAGACAGGGCAAAGCAGAGAAACTGTTTTTT.

The rearrangement links TRBV4-3 to TRBJ2-7; D is perhaps TRBD1 (6 bases). Trimming took 0 bases from V and 3 from J, leaving 15 bases between them. CDR3 size: 16 residues. Germline V lookup: CDR1 LGHNA, CDR2 YSLEER. The CDR3 sequence: CASSQDSGEAYYEQYF. CDR3 bases: TGCGCCAGCAGCCAAGATTCAGGGGAAGCTTACTACGAGCAGTACTTC.

Only a few counts were recorded for this clone. V usage is TRBV6-5 and J usage is TRBJ1-2; 7 bases map to TRBD1. This CDR3 is 13 amino acids long. Germline V gene data show CDR1 as MNHEY and CDR2 as SVGAGI. J gave up 7 bases and V 9 bases, and 11 bases lay outside the gene matches. The CDR3 reads CASSRQGVLGYTF. CDR3 in DNA: TGTGCCAGTTCTAGACAGGGCGTCCTTGGCTACACCTTC.